This T cell receptor beta chain came from a study of early T cells in non-severe SARS-CoV-2 infection. This clonotype appeared many times. Its antigen is still unknown. The CDR3 length is 11 residues. Per germline, CDR1 MNHNY and CDR2 SVGAGI (reference sequence). The V and J ends lost 11 bases and 10 bases respectively, with 15 bases between them. Tagging with unique molecular identifiers was applied to individual cDNA molecules. TCRdb reprocessed the 5' RACE reads via MiXCR and lists one record per CDR3 protein. The sample consists of 55,000 to 75,000 distinct CDR3 sequences, around 13% of them appearing once. Points from the study as a whole: Clonotype matching in VDJdb favored anti-spike CD8 responses and did not capture private and CD4 specificities.

This sequence joins TRBV6-6 and TRBJ1-3; possible D gene TRBD1, 5 bases. Input material: whole blood. The TCR originated in an adult who was a healthcare worker with PCR-confirmed SARS-CoV-2 infection or an uninfected control (not recorded which). CDR3 DNA sequence: TGTGCCGTCACGACAGAGGGAACCATATATTTT. Its protein is CAVTTEGTIYF.